The rows below give T cell receptor beta chains drawn from one sample of a study of Graves' ophthalmopathy and Graves' hyperthyroidism. TCRdb processed the multiplex PCR reads anew with MiXCR; each CDR3 protein has one entry. Here the sample spans about 620,000 distinct CDR3 sequences, 22% being singletons. The sequenced material came from peripheral blood. The source is a woman in her late teens or twenties with stable Graves' hyperthyroidism. Some clones in this sample may be carry-over from other donors' samples. Each CDR3 is given with its conserved first and last residue. Fields, in order: V gene, J gene, D gene, clone size, CDR3 protein, CDR3 DNA. A D gene is named only where the DNA matches it firmly. Only part of the rows carry a size: once, few, many, or a class if the clone is expanded.

>TRBV11-3|TRBJ2-7|TRBD1|many
CASSLETGDSYEQYF
TGTGCCAGCAGCTTAGAGACAGGGGACTCCTACGAGCAGTACTTC
>TRBV6-1|TRBJ1-6|TRBD1|-
CASRTGTGDFFSPLHF
TGTGCCAGCAGAACCGGGACAGGGGATTTTTTTTCACCCCTCCACTTT
>TRBV2|TRBJ1-1|-|-
CASKVQGMNTEAFF
TGTGCCAGCAAAGTGCAAGGTATGAACACTGAAGCTTTCTTT
>TRBV29-1|TRBJ2-5|TRBD1|-
CSVCPTGEETQYF
TGCAGCGTTTGTCCCACAGGGGAGGAGACCCAGTACTTC
>TRBV9|TRBJ1-1|-|-
CASSGQSGTEAFF
TGTGCCAGCTCAGGGCAGAGTGGCACTGAAGCTTTCTTT
>TRBV4-2|TRBJ1-3|-|few
CASSQEDRVDTIYF
TGTGCCAGCAGCCAAGAAGACCGTGTTGACACCATATATTTT
>TRBV28|TRBJ2-7|-|once
CASSLGGGRYF
TGTGCCAGCAGTTTAGGAGGGGGCCGGTACTTC
>TRBV20-1|TRBJ1-5|-|many
CSAGGAGNQPQHF
TGCAGCGCGGGGGGGGCGGGCAATCAGCCCCAGCATTTT
>TRBV6-5|TRBJ1-2|-|many
CASSYMANYGYTF
TGTGCCAGCAGTTACATGGCTAACTATGGCTACACCTTC
>TRBV20-1|TRBJ2-5|TRBD2|many
CSARDGLAVQETQYF
TGCAGTGCTAGAGATGGACTAGCGGTTCAAGAGACCCAGTACTTC
>TRBV27|TRBJ1-5|-|many
CASSRERYSNQPQHF
TGTGCCAGCAGTCGAGAGAGGTATAGCAATCAGCCCCAGCATTTT
>TRBV12-5|TRBJ2-5|-|once
CASGSLGSEQGWQETQYF
TGTGCTAGTGGTTCTCTCGGTTCCGAACAGGGCTGGCAAGAGACCCAGTACTTC
>TRBV5-1|TRBJ2-7|TRBD1|many
CASSEGDSSSYEQYF
TGCGCCAGCAGCGAAGGGGACAGTTCTTCCTACGAGCAGTACTTC
>TRBV6-2/TRBV6-3|TRBJ1-6|-|-
CASSLFEGPLHF
TGTGCCAGCAGCCTCTTCGAAGGGCCCCTCCACTTT
>TRBV29-1|TRBJ1-2|TRBD1|-
CSVLKMSGGEIQTPIHGYTF
TGCAGCGTCTTGAAGATGTCAGGGGGCGAGATCCAGACACCTATTCATGGCTACACCTTC
>TRBV4-2|TRBJ1-2|-|once
CASSQDSWANYGYTF
TGTGCCAGCAGCCAGGACAGTTGGGCTAACTATGGCTACACCTTC
>TRBV3-1|TRBJ1-1|-|-
CASSQVAGSHTEAFF
TGTGCCAGCAGCCAAGTTGCAGGTTCGCACACTGAAGCTTTCTTT
>TRBV6-5|TRBJ1-6|-|many
CASSFRGENSPLHF
TGTGCCAGCAGTTTCAGGGGAGAGAATTCACCCCTCCACTTT
>TRBV10-3|TRBJ2-7|-|-
CAISELYYEQYF
TGTGCCATCAGTGAGTTGTATTACGAGCAGTACTTC
>TRBV25-1|TRBJ1-2|-|many
CASSHLGNPGYTF
TGTGCCAGCAGTCACCTTGGGAATCCTGGCTACACCTTC
>TRBV6-1|TRBJ2-7|TRBD2|few
CASLLLAGGNSYEQYF
TGTGCCAGCTTGCTTTTAGCGGGGGGGAACTCCTACGAGCAGTACTTC
>TRBV12-3/TRBV12-4|TRBJ1-5|-|many
CASSSTWGNQPQHF
TGTGCCAGCAGCTCCACGTGGGGAAATCAGCCCCAGCATTTT
>TRBV19|TRBJ1-1|-|many
CASSEPRGDRNTEAFF
TGTGCCAGTAGTGAACCTCGGGGGGACCGGAACACTGAAGCTTTCTTT
>TRBV19|TRBJ1-2|-|many
CASSSGSPNYGYTF
TGTGCCAGTAGTAGCGGCAGCCCTAACTATGGCTACACCTTC
>TRBV27|TRBJ1-5|TRBD1|once
CASSLLRGDQPQHF
TGTGCCAGCAGTTTACTCAGGGGGGATCAGCCCCAGCATTTT
>TRBV12-3/TRBV12-4|TRBJ1-6|-|many
CASSFRRGLNSPLHF
TGTGCCAGCAGTTTCCGCAGGGGCCTTAATTCACCCCTCCACTTT
>TRBV20-1|TRBJ1-1|TRBD1|many
CSATGGGGTEAFF
TGCAGTGCGACAGGGGGCGGGGGCACTGAAGCTTTCTTT
>TRBV28|TRBJ1-1|TRBD1|-
CASRVQGARNTEAFF
TGTGCCAGCAGGGTCCAGGGGGCACGGAACACTGAAGCTTTCTTT
>TRBV11-2|TRBJ2-4|-|many
CASSTGVAKNIQYF
TGTGCCAGCAGCACGGGAGTCGCCAAAAACATTCAGTACTTC
>TRBV7-6|TRBJ2-7|TRBD1|many
CASSSDGTGGSYEQYF
TGTGCCAGCAGCTCGGACGGGACAGGGGGCTCCTACGAGCAGTACTTC
>TRBV19|TRBJ1-1|-|many
CASKKDLDTEAFF
TGTGCCAGTAAAAAGGATTTGGACACTGAAGCTTTCTTT
>TRBV20-1|TRBJ2-7|TRBD1|many
CSANTQQGAGEQYF
TGCAGTGCTAACACTCAACAGGGGGCGGGAGAGCAGTACTTC
>TRBV27|TRBJ1-1|-|many
CASSLSRRASEAFF
TGTGCCAGCAGTTTATCGCGAAGGGCGAGTGAAGCTTTCTTT
>TRBV9|TRBJ1-1|-|many
CASSSGGNTEAFF
TGTGCCAGCAGTTCGGGGGGGAACACTGAAGCTTTCTTT
>TRBV30|TRBJ1-2|TRBD1|-
CAWSRTRGQGFGYTF
TGTGCCTGGAGCCGTACGCGGGGACAGGGGTTCGGCTACACCTTC
>TRBV20-1|TRBJ2-5|TRBD1|many
CSARMGQMRQETQYF
TGCAGTGCCAGAATGGGACAGATGCGCCAAGAGACCCAGTACTTC
>TRBV5-1|TRBJ1-3|TRBD1|few
CASSEGQAPFSGNTIYF
TGCGCCAGCAGCGAGGGACAGGCCCCTTTCTCTGGAAACACCATATATTTT